The clone carrying this TCR beta chain was recorded many times. The entry originates in a study of T-cell reconstitution after alpha-beta-depleted transplantation in children. Trimming pared 3 bases from V and 2 bases from J, leaving 5 bases between. The CDR3 is 13 amino acids. Germline-derived CDR1 and CDR2 are SGHTA and FQGNSA. Using unique molecular identifiers, the investigators prepared the TCRbeta library. TCRdb re-analysed the PCR reads in MiXCR, keeping a single row per CDR3 protein. Of 100,000 or so distinct CDR3 sequences listed, 12% are singletons. The TCR sequence derives from a human donor who donated a stem cell graft to a child with inherited bone marrow failure. The chain links TRBV7-2 to TRBJ1-5, with D tentatively TRBD1 (5 bases). The material was PBMCs from the stem cell graft donor, obtained from the stem cell graft. CDR3 region: CASSFRGNQPQHF. The CDR3 nucleotides read TGTGCCAGCAGCTTCAGGGGCAATCAGCCCCAGCATTTT.